The 17 T cell receptor beta chains below all came from one sample that was sequenced in a study of CD8 T cells in Susac syndrome. With random hexamers, reverse transcription was performed on roughly 0.5 to 1 ug of RNA. TCRdb redid the calling of the immunoSEQ multiplex PCR reads with MiXCR, one entry per CDR3 protein. The data show roughly 220,000 distinct CDR3 sequences, with approximately 94% seen just once and about 0.15% held by the top ten. The sequenced material came from CD4+ T cells from PBMCs. These receptors originate from a human donor with Susac syndrome.

The chain couples TRBV27 to TRBJ1-1, with 8 bases matching TRBD1. V lost 2 bases, J lost 5 bases, and 10 bases stayed unmatched. This CDR3 comprises 16 residues. The germline gives CDR1 MNHEY, CDR2 SMNVEV (reference sequence). The CDR3 here is CASSLSPGTGQTEAFF. CDR3 DNA: TGTGCCAGCAGTTTAAGCCCCGGGACAGGTCAAACTGAAGCTTTCTTT.

V gene TRBV25-1 combines with J gene TRBJ1-2; maybe TRBD1 (5 bases). The ends were cut back, 5 bases at V and 8 bases at J, with 18 bases in the middle. This CDR3 has 14 residues. Germline V gene lookup returns CDR1 MGHDK and CDR2 SYGVNS. CDR3 nucleotide sequence: TGTGCCAGCAGTCGCCCATCGGACGGGGGAGGCTACACCTTC. This codes for CASSRPSDGGGYTF.

The V call is TRBV30, the J call TRBJ2-5; weak D call: TRBD2 (7 bases). Trimming pared 1 base from V and 5 bases from J, leaving 17 bases between. Germline V gene sequence: CDR1 GTSNPN, CDR2 SVGIG (reference sequence). The CDR3 covers 15 residues. CDR3 region: CAWSGNFGGQETQYF. In DNA form, the CDR3 reads TGTGCCTGGAGTGGCAACTTCGGGGGGCAGGAGACCCAGTACTTC.

This clonotype was seen just once. V and J are TRBV20-1 and TRBJ2-3; no firm D call. CDR1 DFQATT and CDR2 SNEGSKA come from the germline V gene (reference sequence). The CDR3 runs 13 residues. V lost 6 bases and J 0 bases, leaving 10 bases between the germline ends. CDR3 sequence reads: CSAAITSTDTQYF. CDR3 sequence (DNA): TGCAGTGCCGCTATTACTAGCACAGATACGCAGTATTTT.

The chain couples TRBV9 to TRBJ1-5; D is ambiguous. CDR1 SGDLS and CDR2 YYNGEE come from the germline V gene. CDR3 length: 14 residues. V dropped 3 bases and J dropped 3 bases, with 10 bases sitting between them. The CDR3 protein is CASSAGIDNQPQHF. As DNA, the CDR3 is TGTGCCAGCAGCGCCGGGATAGACAATCAGCCCCAGCATTTT.

The J gene is TRBJ2-7, the V gene TRBV20-1; 15 nucleotides line up with TRBD2. The germline CDR1 and CDR2 sequences are DFQATT and SNEGSKA (reference sequence). J gave up 7 bases and V 2 bases, and 6 bases lay outside the gene matches. The CDR3 runs to 15 residues. This CDR3 reads CSARLRTSGGVEQYF. The CDR3 DNA follows: TGCAGTGCTAGACTTCGGACTAGCGGGGGGGTTGAGCAGTACTTC.

The chain recombines TRBV9 with TRBJ1-6, with D uncertain. Germline-derived CDR1 and CDR2 are SGDLS and YYNGEE. Between the trimmed V and J ends, which lost 0 bases and 7 bases, there was a span of 17 bases. The CDR3 sequence is 17 residues long. The CDR3 DNA reads TGTGCCAGCAGCGTAGCTACTGGAGCCCTCGGAAATTCACCCCTCCACTTT. It yields the protein CASSVATGALGNSPLHF. Variable domain in full (rest from reference TRBV9 and TRBJ1-6): DSGVTQTPKHLITATGQRVTLRCSPRSGDLSVYWYQQSLDQGLQFLIQYYNGEERAKGNILERFSAQQFPDLHSELNLSSLELGDSALYFCASSVATGALGNSPLHFGNGTRLTVT.

This clonotype was recorded a few times. This rearrangement joins TRBV11-2 to TRBJ1-2; 7 nucleotides agree with TRBD1. The CDR3 is 13 residues long. Germline V CDR1 and CDR2: SGHAT, FQNNGV. V lost 5 bases to trimming and J lost 7 bases; unmatched junction nucleotides: 7. The CDR3: CASSPRQGGGYTF. CDR3 bases: TGTGCCAGCAGCCCCCGACAGGGTGGTGGCTACACCTTC. Full variable domain (outside the CDR3, taken from reference TRBV11-2 and TRBJ1-2): EAGVAQSPRYKIIEKRQSVAFWCNPISGHATLYWYQQILGQGPKLLIQFQNNGVVDDSQLPKDRFSAERLKGVDSTLKIQPAKLEDSAVYLCASSPRQGGGYTFGSGTRLTVV.

This chain connects TRBV20-1 to TRBJ2-2, with a weak D call TRBD2 (6 bases). Germline V gene lookup returns CDR1 DFQATT and CDR2 SNEGSKA (reference sequence). The CDR3 spans 15 residues. V was trimmed by 0 bases and J by 3 bases, leaving 11 bases between them. The CDR3 region is CSARDRRDDTGELFF. The CDR3 nucleotides are TGCAGTGCTAGAGATAGGAGGGACGACACCGGGGAGCTGTTTTTT.

This clonotype appeared a single time. The chain is built from TRBV6-2 or TRBV6-3 and TRBJ2-3, with D possibly TRBD2 on 6 matching bases. This CDR3 is built from 16 residues. Germline V gives CDR1 MNHEY, CDR2 SVGEGT. The ends were cut back, 6 bases at V and 0 bases at J, with 16 bases in the middle. The CDR3: CASSPPPGTSTDTQYF. The CDR3 nucleotides read TGTGCCAGCAGCCCTCCTCCGGGGACTAGCACAGATACGCAGTATTTT.

The chain recombines TRBV6-2 or TRBV6-3 with TRBJ1-5, with D perhaps matching TRBD1 (5 bases). The germline CDR1 and CDR2 sequences are MNHEY and SVGEGT. With 11 bases removed from V and 0 bases from J, the gap between germline ends came to 11 bases. The CDR3 runs 13 residues. The CDR3 region has the DNA TGTGCCGGGGGACCGGATAGCAATCAGCCCCAGCATTTT. This encodes CAGGPDSNQPQHF.

The chain is built from TRBV10-3 and TRBJ1-1; D call uncertain. V was pared by 3 bases and J by 5 bases, with 16 bases between. The germline V gene encodes CDR1 ENHRY and CDR2 SYGVKD. CDR3 length equals 15 residues. CDR3 sequence (DNA): TGTGCCATCAGTGACCCGAGGACCTCCGCGACTGAAGCTTTCTTT. It yields the protein CAISDPRTSATEAFF.

The DNA of the CDR3 is TGCGCCAGCAGCCCGACCCGACAGGGATGGAACACTGAAGCTTTCTTT. Translating it yields CASSPTRQGWNTEAFF. The chain has TRBV5-1 and TRBJ1-1, with 7 bases matching TRBD1. Trimming at V came to 4 bases and at J to 1 base, leaving 10 bases not matched to a gene. The V gene's germline CDR1 is SGHRS and CDR2 YFSETQ. The CDR3 runs to 16 residues.

V is TRBV20-1 and J is TRBJ1-6; weak D call: TRBD1 (5 bases). Germline V gene data show CDR1 as DFQATT and CDR2 as SNEGSKA (reference sequence). Trimming took 6 bases from V and 0 from J, leaving 15 bases between them. The CDR3 has 16 residues. The CDR3 coding sequence is TGCAGTGCCCCGGGACGGAACATCTCCTATAATTCACCCCTCCACTTT. This translates into CSAPGRNISYNSPLHF.

The chain employs TRBV12-5 and TRBJ1-1; D not certain. V lost 6 bases and J 4 bases, leaving 3 bases between the germline ends. Germline V CDR1 and CDR2: LGHNT, FRNRAP. This CDR3 has 10 residues. CDR3 region: CASGFTEAFF. Written as DNA, the CDR3 is TGTGCTAGTGGGTTCACTGAAGCTTTCTTT.

This clonotype was counted only a few times. Relative to the germline gene, one junction end is altered; a read error may explain this. This sequence joins TRBV5-1 and TRBJ1-1; 9 nucleotides match TRBD1. CDR3 length equals 14 residues. The germline V gene encodes CDR1 SGHRS and CDR2 YFSETQ. This chain's CDR3 is CASSPDRGNTEAFF. The CDR3 DNA sequence: TGTGCCAGCTCACCGGACAGGGGTAACACTGAAGCTTTCTTT. Drawing the rest from reference TRBV5-1 and TRBJ1-1, the complete variable domain is KAGVTQTPRYLIKTRGQQVTLSCSPISGHRSVSWYQQTPGQGLQFLFEYFSETQRNKGNFPGRFSGRQFSNSRSEMNVSTLELGDSALYLCASSPDRGNTEAFFGQGTRLTVV.

The chain combines TRBV5-4 with TRBJ2-3; no definite D call. The CDR3 has 14 residues. Looked up from germline, CDR1 is SGHNT and CDR2 is YYREEE (reference sequence). The V gene lost 0 bases and the J gene lost 3 bases, with 8 bases spanning the gap. The CDR3 sequence: CASSLALGTDTQYF. The CDR3 region has the DNA TGTGCCAGCAGCTTGGCTCTCGGTACAGATACGCAGTATTTT.